This TCR beta chain was obtained from a study of vaccination effects on CD4 cells after COVID-19. As regards this clone: Its matching antigen is unknown.

Only in-frame clones appear in the TCRdb table, and some are missing; sequencing was by immunoSEQ multiplex PCR. This sample has tens of thousands of clones; 70% occur once, and the top ten carry approximately 22%. The CDR3 runs to 16 residues. V was trimmed by 1 base and J by 4 bases, leaving 13 bases between them. CDR1 and CDR2 (germline): SGHAT, FQDESV (reference sequence). Antigen-specific CD4+ T cell clonotypes were called by their expansion after viral peptide-pool culture in ViraFEST. Cells that had been cultured for less than 13 days were the source of isolated CD4+ T cells. According to the study, vaccine recipients showed no prior SARS-CoV-2 infection and negative nucleocapsid antibodies. Researchers swapped half the medium for IL-2 medium on both days 3 and 7. Study-wide points: Both infection-induced and vaccine-induced clones contracted markedly at late post-vaccination timepoints.

The sample here was CD4+ T cells from PBMCs cultured with SARS-CoV-2 spike peptides, taken before COVID-19 vaccination. The source of this sequence is a human donor who received a COVID-19 vaccine. The chain combines TRBV11-1 with TRBJ2-2; D may be TRBD2 (6 bases). The CDR3 sequence: CASSLGRWGVTGELFF. CDR3 in DNA: TGTGCCAGCAGCTTAGGTCGATGGGGGGTCACCGGGGAGCTGTTTTTT.